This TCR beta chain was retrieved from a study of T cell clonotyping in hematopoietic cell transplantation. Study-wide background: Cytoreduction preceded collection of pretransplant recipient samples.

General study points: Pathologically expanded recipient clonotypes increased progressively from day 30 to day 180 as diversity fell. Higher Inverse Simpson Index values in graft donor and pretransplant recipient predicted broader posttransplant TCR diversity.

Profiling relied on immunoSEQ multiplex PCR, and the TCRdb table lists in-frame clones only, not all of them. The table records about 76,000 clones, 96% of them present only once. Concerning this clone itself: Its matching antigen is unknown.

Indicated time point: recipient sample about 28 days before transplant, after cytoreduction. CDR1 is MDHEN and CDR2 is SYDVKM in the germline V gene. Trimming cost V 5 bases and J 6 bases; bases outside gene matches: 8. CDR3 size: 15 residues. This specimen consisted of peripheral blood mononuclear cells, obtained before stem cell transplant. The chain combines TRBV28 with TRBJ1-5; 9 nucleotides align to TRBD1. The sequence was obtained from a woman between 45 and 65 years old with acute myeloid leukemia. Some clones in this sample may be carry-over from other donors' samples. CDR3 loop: CASSATGGLGQPQHF. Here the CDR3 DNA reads TGTGCCAGCAGTGCGACAGGGGGTCTTGGTCAGCCCCAGCATTTT. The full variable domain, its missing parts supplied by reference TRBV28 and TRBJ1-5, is DVKVTQSSRYLVKRTGEKVFLECVQDMDHENMFWYRQDPGLGLRLIYFSYDVKMKEKGDIPEGYSVSREKKERFSLILESASTNQTSMYLCASSATGGLGQPQHFGDGTRLSIL.